Listed below are T cell receptor beta chains from one sample, sequenced in a study of blood T cell repertoires in COVID-19. The method was immunoSEQ multiplex PCR; TCRdb's version includes in-frame clones alone and lacks a portion of them. This sample carries 200,000 to 300,000 clones, 75% to 85% of them seen once, and the ten largest clones take around 5.2%. The sequencing sample was made of peripheral blood. The source is a human donor in a cohort sampled during active COVID-19. Each CDR3 is given with its conserved first and last residue. Each record gives: V gene, clone size, J gene, D gene, CDR3 protein, CDR3 DNA. A D gene is named only where the DNA matches it firmly. Clone sizes are given selectively: once, few, many, or a class where the clone is expanded.

>TRBV28|NA|TRBJ2-5|NA
CASSLREETQYF
TGTGCCAGCAGTTTACGGGAAGAGACCCAGTACTTC
>TRBV10-3|NA|TRBJ2-7|TRBD1
CAISEWQGERAEQYF
TGTGCCATCAGTGAATGGCAGGGGGAAAGGGCCGAGCAGTACTTC
>TRBV7-2|NA|TRBJ2-1|NA
CASSSKVGATRKNEQFF
TGTGCCAGCAGCTCGAAAGTGGGAGCAACGAGGAAGAATGAGCAGTTCTTC
>TRBV7-9|NA|TRBJ1-1|TRBD1
CASTRTRDRAFF
TGTGCCAGCACCCGTACCCGGGACAGAGCTTTCTTT
>TRBV5-1|once|TRBJ2-4|NA
CASSLEGGGQNIQYF
TGCGCCAGCAGCTTGGAAGGAGGGGGCCAAAACATTCAGTACTTC
>TRBV19|NA|TRBJ1-1|NA
CASSTISRQKINTEAFF
TGTGCCAGTAGTACCATTTCCAGACAGAAAATCAACACTGAAGCTTTCTTT
>TRBV6-1|NA|TRBJ1-6|NA
CASSEVIGRNSPLHF
TGTGCCAGCAGTGAAGTTATAGGGAGGAATTCACCCCTCCACTTT
>TRBV30|NA|TRBJ2-1|NA
CAWGPGSSYNEQFF
TGTGCCTGGGGTCCTGGCTCCTCCTACAATGAGCAGTTCTTC
>TRBV2|NA|TRBJ1-1|NA
CASTSEGRGTEAFF
TGTGCCAGCACTTCAGAGGGTCGGGGCACTGAAGCTTTCTTT
>TRBV5-1|NA|TRBJ2-5|TRBD1
CASSLPTGTVQETQYF
TGCGCCAGCAGCTTACCTACCGGGACAGTCCAAGAGACCCAGTACTTC
>TRBV2|many|TRBJ1-1|TRBD1
CASMGRQGMNTEAFF
TGTGCCAGCATGGGCCGACAGGGCATGAACACTGAAGCTTTCTTT
>TRBV27|NA|TRBJ2-5|TRBD2
CASSLGLEETQYF
TGTGCCAGCAGTTTGGGACTAGAAGAGACCCAGTACTTC
>TRBV6-4|NA|TRBJ2-1|TRBD1
CASARDSVSNEQFF
TGTGCCAGCGCCCGGGACAGCGTCTCGAATGAGCAGTTCTTC
>TRBV15|NA|TRBJ1-4|TRBD1
CATSREQGATNEKLFF
TGTGCCACCAGCAGAGAACAGGGGGCTACTAATGAAAAACTGTTTTTT
>TRBV10-2|NA|TRBJ2-3|TRBD1
CASSETGVNF
TGCGCCAGCAGTGAGACAGGGGTAAATTTT
>TRBV21-1|NA|TRBJ1-4|NA
CASSIQGNLNEKLFF
TGTGCCAGCAGCATACAGGGGAACCTCAATGAAAAACTGTTTTTT
>TRBV9|NA|TRBJ2-5|NA
CASSVGGGRQETQYF
TGTGCCAGCAGCGTAGGTGGCGGGCGGCAAGAGACCCAGTACTTC
>TRBV2|NA|TRBJ1-5|NA
CASRQLGGNQPQHF
TGTGCCAGCAGACAGCTCGGGGGCAATCAGCCCCAGCATTTT
>TRBV7-2|NA|TRBJ2-2|NA
CASSLWPWSGQTNTGELFF
TGTGCCAGCAGCTTATGGCCTTGGAGTGGACAAACGAACACCGGGGAGCTGTTTTTT
>TRBV3-1/TRBV3-2|once|TRBJ1-5|TRBD1
CASSPMTGGNQPQHF
TGTGCCAGCAGCCCGATGACAGGGGGTAATCAGCCCCAGCATTTT
>TRBV7-2|once|TRBJ2-7|TRBD2
CASSPSGTSDYEQYF
TGTGCCAGCAGCCCATCCGGGACTAGCGACTACGAGCAGTACTTC
>TRBV7-9|NA|TRBJ2-2|TRBD1
CASSSRDRGQNGELFF
TGTGCCAGCAGCTCCCGGGACAGGGGGCAAAACGGGGAGCTGTTTTTT
>TRBV28|NA|TRBJ2-2|TRBD1
CASIQTGSANTGELFF
TGTGCCAGCATCCAGACAGGGTCCGCGAACACCGGGGAGCTGTTTTTT
>TRBV6-2/TRBV6-3|NA|TRBJ2-7|NA
CASSYPPEEAKYF
TGTGCCAGCAGTTACCCTCCGGAAGAGGCGAAGTACTTC
>TRBV7-9|NA|TRBJ1-5|NA
CASSLGSLKNQPQHF
TGTGCCAGCAGCTTGGGGAGCTTGAAAAATCAGCCCCAGCATTTT
>TRBV5-1|NA|TRBJ2-3|NA
CASSLIYGDTQYF
TGCGCCAGCAGCTTGATTTATGGCGATACGCAGTATTTT
>TRBV27|NA|TRBJ2-1|NA
CASSFFWRASYNEQFF
TGTGCCAGCAGTTTCTTTTGGAGGGCGTCCTACAATGAGCAGTTCTTC
>TRBV6-6|NA|TRBJ1-1|TRBD1
CASSLNRDSDEAFF
TGTGCCAGCAGTTTGAACCGGGACAGCGATGAAGCTTTCTTT
>TRBV5-4|NA|TRBJ2-2|TRBD1
CASSLDRANTGELFF
TGTGCCAGCAGCTTAGACAGGGCGAACACCGGGGAGCTGTTTTTT
>TRBV18|NA|TRBJ1-5|NA
CASSRQEDQPQHF
TGTGCCAGCTCCCGCCAGGAGGATCAGCCCCAGCATTTT
>TRBV3-1/TRBV3-2|NA|TRBJ2-2|NA
CASSQMGHSGELFF
TGTGCCAGCAGCCAAATGGGGCACTCCGGGGAGCTGTTTTTT
>TRBV11-2|NA|TRBJ2-7|TRBD1
CASSRGQGGKNEQYF
TGTGCCAGCAGCCGCGGACAGGGGGGAAAGAACGAGCAGTACTTC
>TRBV5-1|NA|TRBJ2-3|TRBD2
CASSEPLAGIKDTQYF
TGCGCCAGCAGTGAACCCCTAGCGGGGATTAAAGATACGCAGTATTTT
>TRBV29-1|NA|TRBJ1-2|TRBD1
CSIQGDRPYGYTF
TGCAGCATCCAGGGGGACAGACCTTATGGCTACACCTTC
>TRBV19|NA|TRBJ2-1|TRBD2
CASSSGRAQTYNEQFF
TGTGCCAGTAGTAGCGGGAGGGCCCAGACCTACAATGAGCAGTTCTTC
>TRBV5-8|NA|TRBJ2-7|TRBD2
CASSLVLAGAYEQYF
TGTGCCAGCAGCTTGGTACTTGCGGGAGCCTACGAGCAGTACTTC
>TRBV28|few|TRBJ1-2|TRBD1
CASSLPTQGGGYTF
TGTGCCAGCAGTTTGCCAACACAGGGGGGTGGCTACACCTTC
>TRBV5-8|NA|TRBJ2-1|TRBD2
CASSLWTRKGNEQFF
TGTGCCAGCAGCTTGTGGACTAGGAAGGGAAATGAGCAGTTCTTC
>TRBV30|once|TRBJ1-1|NA
CAWSATGMLNTEAFF
TGTGCCTGGAGCGCAACAGGGATGCTAAACACTGAAGCTTTCTTT
>TRBV30|NA|TRBJ2-5|TRBD1
CAWSVLRGRETQYF
TGTGCCTGGAGTGTTCTCAGGGGGCGAGAGACCCAGTACTTC
>TRBV18|few|TRBJ2-2|NA
CASSPRGTNTGELFF
TGTGCCAGCTCACCGAGGGGGACGAACACCGGGGAGCTGTTTTTT
>TRBV18|few|TRBJ2-7|NA
CASSPRAVVSYEQYF
TGTGCCAGCTCACCACGAGCGGTCGTCTCCTACGAGCAGTACTTC
>TRBV5-6|few|TRBJ2-7|TRBD2
CASHVAGGRYEQYF
TGTGCCTCGCATGTAGCGGGAGGGAGATACGAGCAGTACTTC
>TRBV19|NA|TRBJ2-6|TRBD1
CASTATGGFAGANVLTF
TGTGCCAGTACTGCGACAGGGGGCTTTGCTGGGGCCAACGTCCTGACTTTC
>TRBV25-1|NA|TRBJ1-2|NA
CASSEGWGGNYGYTF
TGTGCCAGCAGTGAAGGATGGGGGGGAAACTATGGCTACACCTTC
>TRBV2|NA|TRBJ2-5|TRBD1
CASRLGQAEIQETQYF
TGTGCCAGCAGATTGGGACAGGCGGAAATTCAGGAGACCCAGTACTTC
>TRBV13|few|TRBJ2-2|NA
CASSFWTSYTGELFF
TGTGCCAGCAGCTTTTGGACTTCATACACCGGGGAGCTGTTTTTT
>TRBV7-9|few|TRBJ2-2|NA
CASSFIGWRVNTGELFF
TGTGCCAGCAGCTTTATCGGCTGGAGGGTAAACACCGGGGAGCTGTTTTTT
>TRBV5-6|NA|TRBJ2-5|TRBD2
CASSFLGRGGQETQYF
TGTGCCAGCAGCTTTCTCGGGAGGGGGGGTCAAGAGACCCAGTACTTC
>TRBV7-2|once|TRBJ1-2|TRBD1
CASSSEGQGYGYTF
TGTGCCAGCAGCTCAGAAGGACAGGGGTATGGCTACACCTTC
>TRBV27|once|TRBJ1-2|NA
CASSARWGTGGYTF
TGTGCCAGCAGTGCCCGGTGGGGAACAGGTGGCTACACCTTC
>TRBV30|NA|TRBJ2-3|TRBD1
CAWSPGQGMGDTQYF
TGTGCCTGGAGTCCGGGACAGGGAATGGGAGATACGCAGTATTTT
>TRBV5-5|NA|TRBJ1-6|TRBD1
CASSSDRVLGNSPLHF
TGTGCCAGCAGCTCCGACAGGGTACTGGGCAATTCACCCCTCCACTTT
>TRBV27|few|TRBJ2-1|NA
CASSLGGNEQFF
TGTGCCAGCAGTTTAGGAGGGAATGAGCAGTTCTTC
>TRBV13|few|TRBJ2-7|NA
CASTSRGISSSYEQYF
TGTGCCAGCACCTCAAGGGGCATCTCGAGCTCCTACGAGCAGTACTTC
>TRBV28|once|TRBJ1-2|NA
CASYISSGGYTF
TGTGCCAGCTATATTTCGTCGGGAGGCTACACCTTC
>TRBV4-1|few|TRBJ1-4|TRBD1
CASSQVQGRNNEKLFF
TGCGCCAGCAGCCAAGTACAGGGGAGAAATAATGAAAAACTGTTTTTT